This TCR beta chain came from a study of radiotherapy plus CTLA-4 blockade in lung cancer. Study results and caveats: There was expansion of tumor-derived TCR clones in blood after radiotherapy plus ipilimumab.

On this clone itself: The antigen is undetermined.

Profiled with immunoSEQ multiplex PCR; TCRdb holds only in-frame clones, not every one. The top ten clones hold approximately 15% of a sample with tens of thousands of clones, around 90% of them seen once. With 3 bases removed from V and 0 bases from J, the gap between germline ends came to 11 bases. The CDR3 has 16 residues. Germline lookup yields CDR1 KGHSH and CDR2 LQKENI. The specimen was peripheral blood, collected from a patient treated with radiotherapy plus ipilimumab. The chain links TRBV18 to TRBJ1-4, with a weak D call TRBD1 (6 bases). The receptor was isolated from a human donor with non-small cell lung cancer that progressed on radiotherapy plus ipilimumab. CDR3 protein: CASSPGGVSTNEKLFF. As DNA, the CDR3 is TGTGCCAGCTCACCCGGGGGCGTCTCAACTAATGAAAAACTGTTTTTT.